The present T cell receptor (beta chain) was sequenced within a study of T cell responses to AZD1222 COVID-19 vaccine (dated by TCRdb to about 2021). Turning to the overall study: Because spike-specific TCR depth and breadth did not differ between the two schedules, AZD1222 recipients who got a second dose at roughly 4 weeks were pooled with those who got a second dose at roughly 12 weeks. TCR sequencing covered about 230 trial participants: around 210 given two doses of AZD1222 and 26 given two doses of MenACWY control vaccine. Trial participants were enrolled by age into 18-55, 56-69 and 70-plus year subgroups, with approximately 150, 30 and 60 TCR-sequenced participants respectively.

The full study reports these points: The 56-69-year group was small, and its depth increase did not reach significance, likely because of low power. Because no day 14 peak-response samples were available, the repertoires could be characterized only after the peak T cell response. Reportedly, close to half of the unique spike-specific TCRs recognized epitopes lying outside the regions that are mutated in the B.1.351 and B.1.1.7 variants. A significant rise in spike-specific TCR breadth and depth was observed after two AZD1222 doses relative to day 0 and relative to MenACWY recipients. Only a handful of AZD1222 recipients were SARS-CoV-2 seropositive at baseline, limiting conclusions about previously exposed vaccinees. Participants were mostly white British, with more females than males. The authors suggested clonal diversity may have been underestimated. Vaccine-associated CD4 TCRs spanned the whole spike protein, with dominant responses in regions 160-218 and 743-854.

The CDR3 starts with the cysteine, ends with the phenylalanine, and has 14 residues. The entry retains the CDR3 DNA only, 42 bases that are in frame from base 1. V is trimmed back by 9 bases and J by 2 bases, and the junction contains 8 bases that no gene match accounts for. For this clone: It has no known antigen specificity. Base-call qualities are not available, and no considerably larger clone is one nucleotide away.

The time point label corresponds to: baseline before first vaccination. The vaccinee samples were drawn from two UK trials, COV001 and COV002, one of which was a single-blind randomized controlled phase 2/3 trial testing AZD1222 (ChAdOx1 nCoV-19) in healthy adults. For TCRbeta chain sequencing, PBMC samples from trial participants were taken at day 0 and at day 28 after the second dose. The CDR3 regions of human TCRbeta chains were subjected to immunosequencing. As for the authors' bioinformatics: TCRs in the repertoires were compared against a reference library of SARS-CoV-2-specific TCRs that had been generated with the MIRA antigen-specificity platform. Breadth was defined as the fraction of unique TCRs that were SARS-CoV-2-associated. Depth was defined as the fraction of total T cells that were SARS-CoV-2-associated. Using the MIRA data, every spike-specific TCR was mapped to the spike region that the TCR reacted to and assigned to either a CD4 or a CD8 class. Log10-transformed breadth and depth values were compared by one-way ANOVA with Sidak's multiple comparisons tests. This immuneACCESS table, as held by TCRdb, lists in-frame sequences with V and J called but not all clones. Of the missing ones, under half trace to an unresolved V gene in checked studies; the others have no known cause. V and J calls and clone size are as listed in that table; D and trimming were resolved from the DNA. Across this sample there are 86,000 or so clones, with 89% seen only once. Clones ranked in the top ten supply approximately 2% of the sample.

The source of this sequence is an adult in good health. The sample consisted of peripheral blood, taken on day 0 of AZD1222 vaccination. The rearranged segments are TRBV23-1 and TRBJ2-7; a stretch of 9 junction bases matches TRBD1. TRBV23-1 is recorded as an ORF, its role being uncertain. The CDR3 is CASPPGQGPYEQYF. The sequenced DNA: TGCGCCAGTCCCCCGGGACAGGGTCCCTACGAGCAGTACTTC.